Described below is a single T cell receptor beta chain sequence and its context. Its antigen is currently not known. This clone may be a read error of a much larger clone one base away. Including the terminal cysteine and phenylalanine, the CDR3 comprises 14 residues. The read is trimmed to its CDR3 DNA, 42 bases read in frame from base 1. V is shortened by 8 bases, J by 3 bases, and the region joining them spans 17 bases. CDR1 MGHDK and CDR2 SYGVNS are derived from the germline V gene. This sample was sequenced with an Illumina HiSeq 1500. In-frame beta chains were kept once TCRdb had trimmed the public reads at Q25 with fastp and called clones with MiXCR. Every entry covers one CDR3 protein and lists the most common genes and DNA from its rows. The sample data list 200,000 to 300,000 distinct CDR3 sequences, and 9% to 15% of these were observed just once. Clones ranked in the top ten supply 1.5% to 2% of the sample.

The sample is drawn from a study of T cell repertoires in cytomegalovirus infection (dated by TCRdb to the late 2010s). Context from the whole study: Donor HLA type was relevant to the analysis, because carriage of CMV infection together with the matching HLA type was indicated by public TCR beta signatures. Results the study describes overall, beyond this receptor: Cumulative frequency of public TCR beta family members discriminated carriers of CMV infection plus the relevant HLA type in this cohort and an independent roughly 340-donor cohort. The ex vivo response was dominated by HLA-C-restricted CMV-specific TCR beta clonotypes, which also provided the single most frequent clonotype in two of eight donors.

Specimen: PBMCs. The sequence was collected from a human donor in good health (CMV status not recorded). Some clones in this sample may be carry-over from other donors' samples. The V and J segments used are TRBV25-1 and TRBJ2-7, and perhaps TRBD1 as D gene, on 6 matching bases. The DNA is TGTGCCAGCGGTCAATCGACAGGTTACTACGAGCAGTACTTC. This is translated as CASGQSTGYYEQYF.